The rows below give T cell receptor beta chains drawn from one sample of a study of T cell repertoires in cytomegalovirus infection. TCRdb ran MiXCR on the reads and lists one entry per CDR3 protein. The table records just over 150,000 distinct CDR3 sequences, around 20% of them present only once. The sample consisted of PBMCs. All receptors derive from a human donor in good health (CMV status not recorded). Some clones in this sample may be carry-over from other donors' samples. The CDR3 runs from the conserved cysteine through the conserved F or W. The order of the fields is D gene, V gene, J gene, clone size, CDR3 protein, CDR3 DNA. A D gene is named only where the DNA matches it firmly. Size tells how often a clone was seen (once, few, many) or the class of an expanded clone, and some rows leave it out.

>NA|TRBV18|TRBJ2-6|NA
CASSPRGGANVLTF
TGTGCCAGCTCACCCCGTGGTGGGGCCAACGTCCTGACTTTC
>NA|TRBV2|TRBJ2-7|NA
CASTGVHYEQYF
TGTGCCAGCACCGGGGTCCACTACGAGCAGTACTTC
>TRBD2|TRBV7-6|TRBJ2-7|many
CASSFDQRGEQYF
TGTGCCAGCAGCTTCGACCAGCGGGGCGAGCAGTACTTC
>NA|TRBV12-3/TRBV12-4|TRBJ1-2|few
CASRRLGVNYGYTF
TGTGCCAGCAGGCGGCTCGGGGTTAACTATGGCTACACCTTC
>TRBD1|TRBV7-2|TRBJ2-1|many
CASSLARNRGHSYNEQFF
TGTGCCAGCAGCTTAGCTCGGAACAGGGGGCATTCCTACAATGAGCAGTTCTTC
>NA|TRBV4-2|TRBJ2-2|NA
CASSQEIGPNTGELFF
TGTGCCAGCAGCCAAGAGATAGGGCCGAACACCGGGGAGCTGTTTTTT
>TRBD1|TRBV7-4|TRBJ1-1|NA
CASRPRQGALNTEAFF
TGTGCCAGCAGACCGAGACAGGGGGCATTGAACACTGAAGCTTTCTTT
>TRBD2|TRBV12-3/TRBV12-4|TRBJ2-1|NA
CASSLALPTSGGNPYNEQFF
TGTGCCAGCAGTTTAGCGCTCCCGACTAGCGGGGGTAATCCCTACAATGAGCAGTTCTTC
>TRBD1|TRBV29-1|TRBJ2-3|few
CSVYGTGSDTQYF
TGCAGCGTTTATGGGACAGGGTCAGATACGCAGTATTTT
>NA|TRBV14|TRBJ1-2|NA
CASSQDGTRGYTF
TGTGCCAGCAGCCAAGATGGTACTCGGGGCTACACCTTC
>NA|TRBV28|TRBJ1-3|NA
CASSGTASSGNTIYF
TGTGCCAGCAGCGGGACCGCCAGCTCTGGAAACACCATATATTTT
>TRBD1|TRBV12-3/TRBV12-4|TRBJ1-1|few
CASTLTGVTEAFF
TGTGCCAGCACCTTGACAGGGGTTACTGAAGCTTTCTTT
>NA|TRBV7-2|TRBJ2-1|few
CASSLGGQISYNEQFF
TGTGCCAGCAGCTTAGGGGGGCAGATCTCCTACAATGAGCAGTTCTTC
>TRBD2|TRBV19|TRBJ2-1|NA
CASSPQTSGRRDEQFF
TGTGCCAGTAGTCCGCAGACTAGCGGGAGGCGGGATGAGCAGTTCTTC
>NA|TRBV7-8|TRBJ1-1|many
CASSSAWGNTEAFF
TGTGCCAGCAGCTCAGCATGGGGGAACACTGAAGCTTTCTTT
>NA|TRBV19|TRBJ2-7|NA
CASSIIRGGGYEQYF
TGTGCCAGTAGTATAATCCGGGGCGGTGGGTACGAGCAGTACTTC
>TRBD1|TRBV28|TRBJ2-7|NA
CATKTGGYEQYF
TGTGCCACCAAAACAGGGGGCTACGAGCAGTACTTC
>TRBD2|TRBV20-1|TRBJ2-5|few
CSATVAGGRETQYF
TGCAGTGCCACCGTAGCGGGGGGGCGGGAGACCCAGTACTTC
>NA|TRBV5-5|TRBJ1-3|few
CASSLEVFSGNTIYF
TGTGCCAGCAGCTTGGAAGTCTTCTCTGGAAACACCATATATTTT
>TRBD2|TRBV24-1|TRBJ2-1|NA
CATSNSQAGGSHNEQFF
TGTGCCACCAGTAATTCGCAAGCGGGAGGAAGCCACAATGAGCAGTTCTTC
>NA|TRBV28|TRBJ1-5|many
CASSSRGVRGQPQHF
TGTGCCAGCAGTTCCCGAGGGGTGCGCGGTCAGCCCCAGCATTTT
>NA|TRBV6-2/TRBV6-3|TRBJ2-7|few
CASSYPFYEQYF
TGTGCCAGCAGTTACCCTTTCTACGAGCAGTACTTC
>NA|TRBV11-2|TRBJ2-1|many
CASSLSSEQFF
TGTGCCAGCAGCTTATCTAGCGAGCAGTTCTTC
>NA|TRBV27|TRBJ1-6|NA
CASSLSQVSYSPLHF
TGTGCCAGCAGTTTATCACAGGTTTCCTATTCACCCCTCCACTTT